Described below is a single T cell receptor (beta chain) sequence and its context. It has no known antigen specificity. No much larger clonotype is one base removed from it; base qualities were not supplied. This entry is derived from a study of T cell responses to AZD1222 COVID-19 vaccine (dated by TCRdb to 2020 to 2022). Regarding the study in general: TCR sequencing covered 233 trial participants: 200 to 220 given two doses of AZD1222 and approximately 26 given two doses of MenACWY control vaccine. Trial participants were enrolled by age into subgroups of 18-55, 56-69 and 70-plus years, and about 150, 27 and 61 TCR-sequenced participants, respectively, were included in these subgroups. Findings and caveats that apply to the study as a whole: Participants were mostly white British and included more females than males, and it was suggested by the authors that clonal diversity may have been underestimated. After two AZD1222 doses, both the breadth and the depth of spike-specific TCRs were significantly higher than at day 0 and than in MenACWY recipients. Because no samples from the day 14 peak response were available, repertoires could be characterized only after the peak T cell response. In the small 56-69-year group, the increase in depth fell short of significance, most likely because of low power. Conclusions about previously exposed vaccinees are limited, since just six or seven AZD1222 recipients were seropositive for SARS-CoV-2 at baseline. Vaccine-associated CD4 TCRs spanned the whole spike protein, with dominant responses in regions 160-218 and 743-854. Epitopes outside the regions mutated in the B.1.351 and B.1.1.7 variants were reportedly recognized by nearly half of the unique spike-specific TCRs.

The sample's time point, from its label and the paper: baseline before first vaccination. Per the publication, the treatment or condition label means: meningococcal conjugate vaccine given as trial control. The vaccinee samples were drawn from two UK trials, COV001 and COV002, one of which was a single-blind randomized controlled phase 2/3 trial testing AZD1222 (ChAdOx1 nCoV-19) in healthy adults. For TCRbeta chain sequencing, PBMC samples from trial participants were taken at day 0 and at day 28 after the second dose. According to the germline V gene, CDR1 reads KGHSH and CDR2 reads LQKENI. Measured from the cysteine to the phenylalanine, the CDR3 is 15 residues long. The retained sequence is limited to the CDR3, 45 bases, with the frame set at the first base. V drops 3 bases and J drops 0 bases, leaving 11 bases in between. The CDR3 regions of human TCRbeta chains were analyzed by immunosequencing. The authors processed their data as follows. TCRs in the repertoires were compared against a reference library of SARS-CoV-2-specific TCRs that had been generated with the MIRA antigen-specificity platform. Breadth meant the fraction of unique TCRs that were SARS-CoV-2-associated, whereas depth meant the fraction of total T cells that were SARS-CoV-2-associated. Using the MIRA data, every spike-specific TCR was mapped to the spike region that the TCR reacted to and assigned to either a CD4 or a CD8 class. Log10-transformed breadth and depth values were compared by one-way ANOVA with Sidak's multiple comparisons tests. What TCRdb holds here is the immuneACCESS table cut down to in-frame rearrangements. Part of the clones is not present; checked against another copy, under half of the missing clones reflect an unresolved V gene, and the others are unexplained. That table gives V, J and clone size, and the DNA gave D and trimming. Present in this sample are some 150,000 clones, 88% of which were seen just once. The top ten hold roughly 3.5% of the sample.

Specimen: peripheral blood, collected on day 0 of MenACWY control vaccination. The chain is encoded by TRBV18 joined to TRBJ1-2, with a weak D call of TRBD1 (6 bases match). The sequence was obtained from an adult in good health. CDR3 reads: CASSPRQEANYGYTF. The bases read TGTGCCAGCTCACCCCGACAGGAAGCTAACTATGGCTACACCTTC. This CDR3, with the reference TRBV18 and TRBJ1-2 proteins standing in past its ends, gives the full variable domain NAGVMQNPRHLVRRRGQEARLRCSPMKGHSHVYWYRQLPEEGLKFMVYLQKENIIDESGMPKERFSAEFPKEGPSILRIQQVVRGDSAAYFCASSPRQEANYGYTFGSGTRLTVV.